A single sample is the source of the 31 T cell receptor beta chains below, sequenced in a study of cytomegalovirus exposure and HLA in healthy donors. Primers for the PCR totalled 60 Vbeta and 13 Jbeta. Only in-frame clones appear in the TCRdb table, and some are missing; sequencing was by immunoSEQ multiplex PCR. The sample has some 120,000 clones; about 84% are singletons. Input material: PBMCs. The receptor source for this set is a man aged 18-30 years in good health and CMV-seropositive.

The V and J genes are TRBV6-5 and TRBJ2-3; TRBD2 agrees at 7 bases. The CDR3 covers 15 residues. Germline CDR1 is MNHEY and CDR2 is SVGAGI. V shed 5 bases and J 4 bases; nucleotides not matched to a gene: 9. The CDR3, as DNA: TGTGCCAGCAGTGGTGATGGCGGGAGCCCAGATACGCAGTATTTT. This translates into CASSGDGGSPDTQYF.

The chain joins TRBV10-3 to TRBJ1-2, with 8 bases identical to TRBD1. CDR3 length equals 17 residues. The germline CDR1 and CDR2 sequences are ENHRY and SYGVKD. The J segment lost 2 bases and the V segment lost 6 bases, leaving 14 bases of the junction unmatched. The CDR3 spells CAISQTGEELLNYGYTF. The CDR3, as DNA: TGTGCCATCAGCCAGACAGGGGAAGAACTCCTGAACTATGGCTACACCTTC.

This chain links TRBV27 with TRBJ1-6; 7 bases fit TRBD1. Germline CDR1 reads MNHEY; CDR2 reads SMNVEV (reference sequence). V lost 5 bases and J lost 6; bases outside the gene matches: 7. The CDR3 totals 15 residues. CDR3 amino acids: CASSRSGDSNSPLHF. The CDR3 DNA reads TGTGCCAGCAGTAGATCGGGGGACAGTAATTCACCCCTCCACTTT.

J is TRBJ2-3 and V is TRBV9, with 8 bases aligning to TRBD2. This CDR3 has 17 amino acids. Trimming cost V 3 bases and J 1 base; bases outside gene matches: 10. Looked up from germline, CDR1 is SGDLS and CDR2 is YYNGEE. This chain's CDR3 is CASSDPKAGVGTDTQYF. The CDR3 DNA reads TGTGCCAGCAGCGATCCAAAAGCGGGAGTGGGCACAGATACGCAGTATTTT. Full variable domain (remainder filled in from reference TRBV9 and TRBJ2-3): DSGVTQTPKHLITATGQRVTLRCSPRSGDLSVYWYQQSLDQGLQFLIQYYNGEERAKGNILERFSAQQFPDLHSELNLSSLELGDSALYFCASSDPKAGVGTDTQYFGPGTRLTVL.

Here the CDR3 DNA reads TGTGCCAGCAGTACCGGGACTAGCGGGAGTGGTCTTGAGCAGTTCTTC. Encoded protein: CASSTGTSGSGLEQFF. The genes are TRBV9 and TRBJ2-1; the match to TRBD2 covers 14 bases. Germline assignment: CDR1 SGDLS and CDR2 YYNGEE. This CDR3 is built from 16 residues. The V gene end was trimmed by 5 bases and the J gene end by 9 bases; junction bases not matched to a gene: 10.

The chain links TRBV5-1 to TRBJ2-3; TRBD2 matches at 9 bases. Germline V gene sequence: CDR1 SGHRS, CDR2 YFSETQ. V was clipped by 1 base and J by 0 bases; unmatched bases: 15. The CDR3 is made up of 20 amino acids. The CDR3 loop is CASSLPAGGPLRSSTDTQYF. CDR3 DNA sequence: TGCGCCAGCAGCTTGCCGGCGGGGGGGCCCCTTCGGAGTAGCACAGATACGCAGTATTTT.

In the case of this clone: One junction end disagrees with the germline gene, perhaps due to a read error. J is TRBJ2-7 and V is TRBV7-9; TRBD1 agrees at 7 bases. CDR3 length: 16 residues. From germline, CDR1 is SEHNR and CDR2 FQNEAQ (reference sequence). The CDR3: CSSSLEVGQGAYEQYF. The CDR3 DNA sequence: TGTTCCAGCAGCTTGGAGGTGGGGCAGGGGGCCTACGAGCAGTACTTC.

This sequence joins TRBV11-2 and TRBJ2-7, with 9 positions matching TRBD1. The ends lost 0 bases at V and 3 bases at J; junction bases unmatched: 3. CDR3 length equals 15 residues. The germline CDR1 and CDR2 sequences are SGHAT and FQNNGV. The CDR3 spells CASSLDGTGFYEQYF. CDR3 nucleotide sequence: TGTGCCAGCAGCTTAGATGGGACAGGGTTCTACGAGCAGTACTTC.

The V gene is TRBV5-3, the J gene TRBJ2-3; 7 nucleotides align to TRBD2. Being an ORF, TRBV5-3 has a function that is uncertain. This CDR3 spans 16 amino acids. J gave up 8 bases and V 2 bases, and 14 bases lay outside the gene matches. DNA of the CDR3: TGTGCCAGAAGCTTTTCTTGGGGTGGGAGGGAGGGTACGCAGTATTTT. As protein: CARSFSWGGREGTQYF.

This chain uses TRBV18 with TRBJ1-1; TRBD1 matches 10 bases. The CDR3 is made up of 15 amino acids. With 6 bases clipped from V and 4 bases from J, the junction kept 8 bases outside the gene matches. The germline CDR1 and CDR2 sequences are KGHSH and LQKENI. This CDR3 reads CASSPTGGVITEAFF. DNA of the CDR3: TGTGCCAGCTCGCCGACAGGGGGCGTTATCACTGAAGCTTTCTTT.

The V and J genes are TRBV19 and TRBJ1-1; D possibly corresponds to TRBD1 (6 bases). The CDR3 runs 16 residues. V was clipped by 5 bases and J by 0 bases, with 16 bases between them. CDR1 and CDR2 (germline): LNHDA, SQIVND (reference sequence). In DNA form, the CDR3 reads TGTGCCAGTAGTCTGCAGACAGGATTCATGAACACTGAAGCTTTCTTT. Translation: CASSLQTGFMNTEAFF.

V usage is TRBV6-1 and J usage is TRBJ1-1; 9 bases match TRBD1. This CDR3 is built from 14 residues. The germline V gene encodes CDR1 MNHNS and CDR2 SASEGT. V gave up 5 bases and J gave up 4 bases; unmatched junction bases: 5. CDR3 DNA: TGTGCCAGCAGTACAGGGGGCGTAGGCACTGAAGCTTTCTTT. Protein: CASSTGGVGTEAFF.

The gene calls are TRBV2 and TRBJ1-2; TRBD1 matches 10 bases. Germline-derived CDR1 and CDR2 are SNHLY and FYNNEI. V shed 6 bases, J shed 8 bases, and the junction held 6 bases outside the gene matches. This CDR3 contains 13 residues. CDR3: CASRGGQGLGYTF. CDR3 bases: TGTGCCAGCAGGGGGGGACAGGGGTTGGGCTACACCTTC.

The chain combines TRBV2 with TRBJ2-1; no firm D call. CDR1 SNHLY and CDR2 FYNNEI come from the germline V gene. The CDR3 has 13 residues. Trimming stripped 6 bases from V and 7 bases from J, with 13 bases between. This CDR3 is CASRSAGRNEQFF. The CDR3 region has the DNA TGTGCCAGCAGATCGGCAGGTCGGAATGAGCAGTTCTTC.

The chain has TRBV6-6 and TRBJ2-2; 7 nucleotides agree with TRBD2. Germline V CDR1 and CDR2: MNHNY, SVGAGI (reference sequence). After removal of 2 bases from V and 2 bases from J, the junction contained 5 bases not matched to a gene. This CDR3 contains 16 residues. CDR3 sequence (DNA): TGTGCCAGCAGTTACGAGCGGACTAGTAACACCGGGGAGCTGTTTTTT. Encoded protein: CASSYERTSNTGELFF.

This chain uses TRBV27 with TRBJ2-5, with D maybe TRBD2 (5 bases). CDR3 length: 15 residues. Trimming removed 8 bases at V and 3 bases at J, with 19 bases between. The germline CDR1 and CDR2 sequences are MNHEY and SMNVEV (reference sequence). CDR3 residues: CASARSASGKETQYF. DNA for the CDR3: TGTGCCAGCGCCCGTAGCGCCTCTGGAAAAGAGACCCAGTACTTC.

Here the CDR3 DNA reads TGTGCCAGCAGCGTAGACTTTGGCTCTGGAAACACCATATATTTT. The encoded protein is CASSVDFGSGNTIYF. The chain has TRBV9 and TRBJ1-3; D not resolved. The CDR3 length is 15 residues. CDR1 is SGDLS, CDR2 YYNGEE, per germline. The V end was cut by 0 bases, the J end by 0 bases, with 7 bases between.

The rearrangement links TRBV9 to TRBJ1-1, with D tentatively TRBD1 (5 bases). Deletions cut 5 bases from V and 5 bases from J, with 13 bases between. Germline CDR1 SGDLS, CDR2 YYNGEE. The CDR3 covers 13 residues. In DNA form, the CDR3 reads TGTGCCAGCAGTGGGGGGAAAATGACTGAAGCTTTCTTT. Its translation is CASSGGKMTEAFF. The full variable domain, completed using reference TRBV9 and TRBJ1-1, is DSGVTQTPKHLITATGQRVTLRCSPRSGDLSVYWYQQSLDQGLQFLIQYYNGEERAKGNILERFSAQQFPDLHSELNLSSLELGDSALYFCASSGGKMTEAFFGQGTRLTVV.

The chain is built from TRBV2 and TRBJ2-3, with 10 bases identical to TRBD2. This CDR3 region has 16 residues. Unmatched junction bases numbered 7, after V lost 5 bases and J lost 2 bases. CDR1 and CDR2 (germline): SNHLY, FYNNEI. Here the CDR3 DNA reads TGTGCCAGCAGTAGACAGCGGGGGGGTCTCACAGATACGCAGTATTTT. Its translation is CASSRQRGGLTDTQYF.

The chain links TRBV5-1 to TRBJ2-7; 7 bases are a match to TRBD1. Germline loops: CDR1 SGHRS, CDR2 YFSETQ. The CDR3 has 15 amino acids. The V segment lost 6 bases and the J segment 3 bases; nucleotides outside the gene matches: 12. DNA for the CDR3: TGCGCCAGCAACACGTCCGGGACAGTGAGCTACGAGCAGTACTTC. This encodes CASNTSGTVSYEQYF.

The V gene is TRBV23-1, the J gene TRBJ2-5; maybe TRBD2 (5 bases). TRBV23-1 is filed as an ORF, its function uncertain. CDR3 length: 14 residues. Between the trimmed V and J ends, which lost 4 bases and 5 bases, there was a span of 14 bases. The CDR3 sequence is CASSRGGSLETQYF. Here the CDR3 DNA reads TGCGCCAGCAGTCGTGGAGGTTCTTTGGAGACCCAGTACTTC.

This clone was counted between two and nine times. The chain links TRBV30 to TRBJ1-2; 7 nucleotides align to TRBD1. Germline CDR1 and CDR2: GTSNPN and SVGIG (reference sequence). The length of the CDR3 is 12 residues. The J segment lost 4 bases and the V segment lost 7 bases, leaving 6 bases of the junction unmatched. The CDR3 nucleotides read TGTGCCTCTTCCGGGACAGCCTATGGCTACACCTTC. The encoded protein is CASSGTAYGYTF.

In this sample, this clone turned up a few times. J is TRBJ1-2 and V is TRBV4-2; D ambiguous. The germline V gene has CDR1 LGHNA and CDR2 YNFKEQ. V lost 1 base, J lost 0 bases, and 9 bases lay in between. The CDR3 contains 15 residues. CDR3 nucleotides: TGTGCCAGCAGCCAAGCGGTAACGGCTAACTATGGCTACACCTTC. Protein: CASSQAVTANYGYTF.

This clone was detected once. The chain is built from TRBV6-1 and TRBJ1-2; D gene ambiguous. Germline CDR1 MNHNS, CDR2 SASEGT. Trimming removed 10 bases from V and 2 bases from J, with 17 bases in between. This CDR3 spans 14 amino acids. This CDR3 is CATRLRIGNYGYTF. The CDR3 DNA sequence: TGTGCCACCCGGCTGAGGATAGGAAACTATGGCTACACCTTC.

This chain connects TRBV10-3 to TRBJ2-3; TRBD1 aligns across 9 bases. V lost 0 bases, J lost 4 bases, and 8 bases stayed unmatched. Germline V gene lookup returns CDR1 ENHRY and CDR2 SYGVKD. This CDR3 comprises 17 residues. The CDR3 sequence is CAISESNRGPLPDTQYF. The CDR3 region has the DNA TGTGCCATCAGTGAGTCAAACAGGGGGCCTCTCCCAGATACGCAGTATTTT.

This chain joins TRBV9 and TRBJ1-6, with 7 positions matching TRBD1. Germline CDR1 SGDLS, CDR2 YYNGEE. This CDR3 is 17 amino acids long. Trimming at V came to 0 bases and at J to 5 bases, leaving 8 bases not matched to a gene. CDR3 residues: CASSVGRDSKNNSPLHF. The CDR3 coding sequence is TGTGCCAGCAGCGTAGGTCGGGACAGCAAAAATAATTCACCCCTCCACTTT. Drawing the rest from reference TRBV9 and TRBJ1-6, the complete variable domain is DSGVTQTPKHLITATGQRVTLRCSPRSGDLSVYWYQQSLDQGLQFLIQYYNGEERAKGNILERFSAQQFPDLHSELNLSSLELGDSALYFCASSVGRDSKNNSPLHFGNGTRLTVT.

The rearrangement links TRBV6-1 to TRBJ1-3, with D hard to call. The ends were cut back, 2 bases at V and 2 bases at J, with 13 bases in the middle. The V gene's germline CDR1 is MNHNS and CDR2 SASEGT. CDR3 length: 16 residues. The CDR3 sequence is CASSEYAGEAGNTIYF. The CDR3 DNA sequence: TGTGCCAGCAGTGAATACGCCGGGGAGGCTGGAAACACCATATATTTT.

This sequence joins TRBV4-3 and TRBJ2-3; 7 nucleotides line up with TRBD2. Trimming took 0 bases from V and 5 from J; bases not matched to a gene: 2. Germline V lookup: CDR1 LGHNA, CDR2 YSLEER. The CDR3 length is 14 residues. CDR3 in DNA: TGCGCCAGCAGCCAAGATTGGGGGGGAGATACGCAGTATTTT. Translation gives CASSQDWGGDTQYF.

The chain is built from TRBV13 and TRBJ2-5; 8 nucleotides align to TRBD2. CDR1 and CDR2 (germline): PRHDT, FYEKMQ (reference sequence). This CDR3 comprises 13 residues. The J segment lost 5 bases and the V segment lost 1 base, leaving 0 bases of the junction unmatched. The CDR3 is CASSLASGETQYF. The CDR3 nucleotides are TGTGCCAGCAGCTTAGCTAGCGGGGAGACCCAGTACTTC.

The J gene is TRBJ2-7, the V gene TRBV6-1, with D possibly TRBD2 on 5 matching bases. The CDR3 consists of 10 residues. Germline V gives CDR1 MNHNS, CDR2 SASEGT. V lost 7 bases, J lost 4 bases, and 5 bases lay in between. CDR3 nucleotides: TGTGCCAGCACGGGGTACGAGCAGTACTTC. It encodes CASTGYEQYF.

The chain uses TRBV7-2 and TRBJ1-1; a possible D gene is TRBD1 (6 bases). Germline V gene data show CDR1 as SGHTA and CDR2 as FQGNSA. The CDR3 loop spans 14 amino acids. Trimming left V 1 base short and J 1 base short, with 7 bases between. The CDR3 DNA reads TGTGCCAGCAGCTTAGAGGGGGAGAACACTGAAGCTTTCTTT. Translating gives CASSLEGENTEAFF.